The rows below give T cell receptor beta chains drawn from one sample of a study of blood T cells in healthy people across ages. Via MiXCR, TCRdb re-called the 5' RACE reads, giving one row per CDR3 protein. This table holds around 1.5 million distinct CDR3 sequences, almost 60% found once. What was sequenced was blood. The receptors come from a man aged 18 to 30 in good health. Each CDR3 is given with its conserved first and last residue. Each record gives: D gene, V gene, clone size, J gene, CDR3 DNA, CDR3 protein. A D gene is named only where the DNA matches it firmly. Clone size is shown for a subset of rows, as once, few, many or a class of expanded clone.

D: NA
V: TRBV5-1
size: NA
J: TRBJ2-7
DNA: TGCGCCAGCAGCTTGGATCTGGGAGGCTACGAGCAGTACTTC
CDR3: CASSLDLGGYEQYF

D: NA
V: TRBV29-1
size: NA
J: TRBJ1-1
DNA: TGCAGCGTTGAAAAGGAGTTTAACACTGAAGCTTTCTTT
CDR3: CSVEKEFNTEAFF

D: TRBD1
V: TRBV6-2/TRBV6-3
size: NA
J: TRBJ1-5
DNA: TGTGCCAGCAGTTACTCGAAACCGGGACAGCGCAATCAGCCCCAGCATTTT
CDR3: CASSYSKPGQRNQPQHF

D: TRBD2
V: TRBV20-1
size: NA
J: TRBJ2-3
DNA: TGCAGTGCTAGCTCCTGGGACTACTACACAGATACGCAGTATTTT
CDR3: CSASSWDYYTDTQYF

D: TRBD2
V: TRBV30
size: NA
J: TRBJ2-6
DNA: TGTGCCTCTCAGGCTTCCCTAGCGGGAAGCTCTGGGGCCAACGTCCTGACTTTC
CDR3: CASQASLAGSSGANVLTF

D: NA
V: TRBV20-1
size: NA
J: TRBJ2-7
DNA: TGCAGTGCTAGAGGAGCTCTGAGCTCCTACGAGCAGTACTTC
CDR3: CSARGALSSYEQYF

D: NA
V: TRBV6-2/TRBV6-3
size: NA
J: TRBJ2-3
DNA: TGTGCCAGCAAATGGGCCAGCCCAAGGGATACGCAGTATTTT
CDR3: CASKWASPRDTQYF

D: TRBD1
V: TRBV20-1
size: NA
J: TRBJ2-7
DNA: TGCAGTGCTGCACCCACGACAGGGGGTCAACTTACCTACGAGCAGTACTTC
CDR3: CSAAPTTGGQLTYEQYF

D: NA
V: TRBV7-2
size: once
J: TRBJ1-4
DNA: TGTGCCAGCAGCGTAGTACAGTCCGGGGAACTGTTTTTT
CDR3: CASSVVQSGELFF

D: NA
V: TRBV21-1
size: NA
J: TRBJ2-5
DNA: TGTGCCAGCACAAAATGCGGGGGGGTCAACCAAGAGACCCAGTACTTC
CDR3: CASTKCGGVNQETQYF

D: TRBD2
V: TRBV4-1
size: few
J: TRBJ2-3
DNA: TGCGCCAGCAGCCGGACTAGCGGACTCCCCGGGAGCACAGATACGCAGTATTTT
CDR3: CASSRTSGLPGSTDTQYF

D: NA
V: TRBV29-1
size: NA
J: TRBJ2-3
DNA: TGCAGCGTCGAAGCCGTGGATACGCAGTATTTT
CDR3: CSVEAVDTQYF

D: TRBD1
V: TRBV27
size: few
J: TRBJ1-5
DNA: TGTGCCAGCAGTTTAATCGGACAGGGTGGGCATCAGCCCCAGCATTTT
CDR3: CASSLIGQGGHQPQHF

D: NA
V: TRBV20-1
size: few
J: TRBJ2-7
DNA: TGCAGTGCTCTAATACTTGCCACCTACGAGCAGTACTTC
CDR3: CSALILATYEQYF

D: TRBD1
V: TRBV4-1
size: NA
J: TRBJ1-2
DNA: TGCGCCAGCAGCCCAGGGACAGCCTCTTGGGGCTACACCTTC
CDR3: CASSPGTASWGYTF

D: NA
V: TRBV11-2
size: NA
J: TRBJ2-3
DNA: TGTGCCAGCAGCTTAGATCCAATGGCAGATACGCAGTATTTT
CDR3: CASSLDPMADTQYF

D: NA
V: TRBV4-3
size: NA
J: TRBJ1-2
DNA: TGCGCCAGCAGCCAGCCCATGTCCCGGGATGGCTACACCTTC
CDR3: CASSQPMSRDGYTF

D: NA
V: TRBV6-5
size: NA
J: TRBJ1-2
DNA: TGTGCCAGCAGTACCCGAATCCGACTGGAGGGCTACACCTTC
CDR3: CASSTRIRLEGYTF

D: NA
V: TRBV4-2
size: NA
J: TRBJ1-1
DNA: TGTGCCAGCAGCCCCATACCGACAGTTATGAACACTGAAGCTTTCTTT
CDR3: CASSPIPTVMNTEAFF

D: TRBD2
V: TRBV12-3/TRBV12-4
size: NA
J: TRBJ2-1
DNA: TGTGCCAGCAGTTTAGGATATCTAGCGGGGGGGCAGGGTGAGCAGTTCTTC
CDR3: CASSLGYLAGGQGEQFF

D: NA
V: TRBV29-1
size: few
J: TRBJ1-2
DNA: TGCAGCGTTGTTGGGGGGGCTGACTATGGCTACACCTTC
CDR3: CSVVGGADYGYTF

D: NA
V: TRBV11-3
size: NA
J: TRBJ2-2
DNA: TGTGCCAGCAGCCATGTATCGGGAGTTTACACCGGGGAGCTGTTTTTT
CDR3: CASSHVSGVYTGELFF

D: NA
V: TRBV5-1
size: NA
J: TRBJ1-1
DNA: TGCGCCAGCAGGGACCAGGCCACCGGCACTGAAGCTTTCTTT
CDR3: CASRDQATGTEAFF

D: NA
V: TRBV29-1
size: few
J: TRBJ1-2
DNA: TGCAGCGTCGGGCGGGGGGCAGCTTCGGGTGGCTACACCTTC
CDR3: CSVGRGAASGGYTF

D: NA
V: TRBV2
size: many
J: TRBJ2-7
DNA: TGTGCCAGCAGGGAATCCTACGAGCAGTACTTC
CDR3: CASRESYEQYF

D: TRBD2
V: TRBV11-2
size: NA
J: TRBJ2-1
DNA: TGTGCCAGCAGCTTAGACCGCATTGGCGGGAGGGCCTGGAATGAGCAGTTCTTC
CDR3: CASSLDRIGGRAWNEQFF

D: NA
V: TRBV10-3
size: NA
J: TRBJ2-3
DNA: TGTGCCATCAACCCTGCCCGACGGGGAGGTGGGCGCACAGATACGCAGTATTTT
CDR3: CAINPARRGGGRTDTQYF

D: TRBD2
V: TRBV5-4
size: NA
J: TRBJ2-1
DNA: TGTGCCAGCAGCTTGAAGAGAAGTTTGGCTAGCGGGATCGATGAGCAGTTCTTC
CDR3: CASSLKRSLASGIDEQFF

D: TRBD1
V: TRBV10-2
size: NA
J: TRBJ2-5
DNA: TGCGCCAGCAGTCCCCACATGGACAGGGTAAATCTAGAAGAGACCCAGTACTTC
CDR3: CASSPHMDRVNLEETQYF

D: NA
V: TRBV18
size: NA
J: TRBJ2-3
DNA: TGTGCCAGCTCACCGCGCCTTGACAGTCAAATGGGAACAGATACGCAGTATTTT
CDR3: CASSPRLDSQMGTDTQYF

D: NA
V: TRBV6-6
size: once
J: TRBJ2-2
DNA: TGTGCCAGCATCTGGGGCACCTCGAACACCGGGGAGCTGTTTTTT
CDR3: CASIWGTSNTGELFF

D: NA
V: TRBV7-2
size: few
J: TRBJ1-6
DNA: TGTGCCAGCAGCTTAGCGTCGACCGACGTGCCGGGGACACCCCTCCACTTT
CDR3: CASSLASTDVPGTPLHF

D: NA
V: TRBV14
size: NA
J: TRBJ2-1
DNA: TGTGCCAGCAGCCACCAGGGGACGGGTGAGCAGTTCTTC
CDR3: CASSHQGTGEQFF

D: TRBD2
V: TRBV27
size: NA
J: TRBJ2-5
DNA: TGTGCCAGCAGAAAGGGACTAGCGAGCGAGACCCAGTACTTC
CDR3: CASRKGLASETQYF

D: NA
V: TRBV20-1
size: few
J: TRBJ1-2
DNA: TGCAGTGCTAGAGGTCAACAGGGAGAGGCCGTAGACTACACCTTC
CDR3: CSARGQQGEAVDYTF